This T cell receptor (beta chain) was found in a study of control samples from healthy donors and cancer patients. The CDR3 loop spans 16 amino acids. CDR1 and CDR2 (germline): SGHRS, YFSETQ. Trimming at V came to 4 bases and at J to 5 bases, leaving 11 bases not matched to a gene. Here immunoSEQ multiplex PCR was the method, and the copy in TCRdb shows in-frame clones only, minus some. The specimen's table records some 180,000 clones. The clonotype was recovered from a woman in her thirties in good health. The chain recombines TRBV5-1 with TRBJ1-4; TRBD1 aligns across 7 bases. Sample: blood. CDR3 region: CASSTEGQSLNEKLFF. CDR3 nucleotides: TGCGCCAGCAGCACTGAGGGACAGTCGTTAAATGAAAAACTGTTTTTT.